One sample yielded the 13 T cell receptor beta chains listed below, sequenced in a study of blood T cell repertoires in COVID-19. Libraries were prepared by immunoSEQ multiplex PCR; TCRdb keeps only in-frame clonotypes and omits some of them. Of some 230,000 clones listed, 70% to 90% are singletons. Sequencing was done on a sample of peripheral blood. The receptors come from a man aged 45-65 years who had recovered from COVID-19.

This chain connects TRBV3-1 (or the pseudogene TRBV3-2) to TRBJ2-2; 8 bases map to TRBD2. J lost 4 bases, V lost 0 bases, and 7 bases had no gene match. Germline CDR1 is LGHDT and CDR2 is YNNKEL (reference sequence). The CDR3 is 17 amino acids. CDR3 nucleotide sequence: TGTGCCAGCAGCCAAGATTGGACGGGAGGGACCACCGGGGAGCTGTTTTTT. Its translation is CASSQDWTGGTTGELFF.

This clone showed up just a few times. The chain employs TRBV27 and TRBJ2-2, with a weak D call TRBD1 (6 bases). This CDR3 is 17 amino acids long. Between the trimmed V and J ends, which lost 2 bases and 0 bases, there was a span of 13 bases. Germline V lookup: CDR1 MNHEY, CDR2 SMNVEV (reference sequence). This CDR3 reads CASSLRLRGTNTGELFF. As DNA, the CDR3 is TGTGCCAGCAGTTTACGATTGAGGGGGACGAACACCGGGGAGCTGTTTTTT.

This chain links TRBV7-2 with TRBJ2-2; tentative D call: TRBD1 (6 bases). Germline CDR1 reads SGHTA; CDR2 reads FQGNSA. The CDR3 length is 16 residues. V was shortened by 5 bases and J by 1 base, with 14 bases between the two germline ends. CDR3 coding DNA: TGTGCCAGCAGCCCGCGTCCGACAGGGAACACCGGGGAGCTGTTTTTT. This encodes CASSPRPTGNTGELFF.

The V and J genes are TRBV10-2 and TRBJ2-2; weak D call: TRBD1 (6 bases). Trimming took off 4 bases at V and 7 bases at J, with 16 bases between the two ends. This CDR3 has 15 amino acids. Per the germline V gene, CDR1 is WSHSY and CDR2 is SAAADI. The CDR3 region has the DNA TGCGCCAGCAGTGCGGTGGGGGCGCGGAACGGGGAGCTGTTTTTT. It translates to CASSAVGARNGELFF.

This chain joins TRBV11-2 and TRBJ1-4; TRBD1 might be the D (5 bases). CDR3 length equals 14 residues. Germline CDR1 and CDR2: SGHAT and FQNNGV. Trimming took 1 base from V and 5 from J, leaving 8 bases between them. The CDR3 reads CASSLGGGNEKLFF. In DNA, the CDR3 is TGTGCCAGCAGCTTAGGCGGGGGAAATGAAAAACTGTTTTTT.

V is TRBV2 and J is TRBJ2-5; 7 bases fit TRBD1. The CDR3 spans 13 residues. With V trimmed by 6 bases and J by 2 bases, 3 bases remained unmatched. Germline V gene data show CDR1 as SNHLY and CDR2 as FYNNEI. As DNA, the CDR3 is TGTGCCAGCAGGAGGGACAGTCAAGAGACCCAGTACTTC. It encodes CASRRDSQETQYF.

J is TRBJ2-5 and V is TRBV29-1, with 11 bases identical to TRBD1. V shed 5 bases and J 4 bases; nucleotides not matched to a gene: 6. The CDR3 is 14 amino acids. Germline V CDR1 and CDR2: SQVTM, ANQGSEA. CDR3 protein: CSVSSGTGGETQYF. The CDR3 coding sequence is TGCAGCGTTTCTTCCGGGACAGGGGGAGAGACCCAGTACTTC.

The chain links TRBV16 to TRBJ1-1; perhaps TRBD1 as D (6 bases). In germline, CDR1 is KGHSY, CDR2 FQNENV. V was clipped by 6 bases and J by 4 bases, with 15 bases between them. This CDR3 spans 14 amino acids. CDR3 coding DNA: TGTGCCAGCAGGGCACAGGGATCAGTCACTGAAGCTTTCTTT. Encoded protein: CASRAQGSVTEAFF.

The gene calls are TRBV11-2 and TRBJ2-7; 7 bases agree with TRBD2. The CDR3 contains 13 residues. With V trimmed by 5 bases and J by 7 bases, 8 bases remained unmatched. Germline V gene data show CDR1 as SGHAT and CDR2 as FQNNGV. Here the CDR3 reads CASSPGGGREQYF. CDR3 bases: TGTGCCAGCAGCCCAGGAGGCGGGAGAGAGCAGTACTTC.

This chain joins TRBV28 and TRBJ1-5; D remains unclear. The V end lost 3 bases, the J end lost 7 bases, and 10 bases lay between the germline ends. Germline lookup yields CDR1 MDHEN and CDR2 SYDVKM. The CDR3 totals 13 residues. CDR3 in amino acids: CASSFALIQPQHF. The CDR3 DNA sequence: TGTGCCAGCAGTTTCGCCCTAATCCAGCCCCAGCATTTT.

The chain joins TRBV28 to TRBJ1-3, with D tentatively TRBD1 (5 bases). Germline CDR1 reads MDHEN; CDR2 reads SYDVKM. The V end lost 11 bases, the J end lost 1 base, and 12 bases lay between the germline ends. The CDR3 loop spans 13 amino acids. CDR3 bases: TGTGCCGGTCAAAGGGGTTCTGGAAACACCATATATTTT. Amino acids: CAGQRGSGNTIYF.

This rearrangement joins TRBV2 to TRBJ1-5; 7 bases match TRBD1. V trimming: 5 bases; J trimming: 6 bases; junction bases outside the gene matches: 7. The CDR3 is 14 residues long. Per germline, CDR1 SNHLY and CDR2 FYNNEI. CDR3 in amino acids: CASSSQGRGQPQHF. CDR3 DNA sequence: TGTGCCAGCAGTTCACAGGGGAGAGGTCAGCCCCAGCATTTT. Drawing the rest from reference TRBV2 and TRBJ1-5, the complete variable domain is EPEVTQTPSHQVTQMGQEVILRCVPISNHLYFYWYRQILGQKVEFLVSFYNNEISEKSEIFDDQFSVERPDGSNFTLKIRSTKLEDSAMYFCASSSQGRGQPQHFGDGTRLSIL.

The chain has TRBV9 and TRBJ1-3; tentative D call: TRBD1 (6 bases). Germline assignment: CDR1 SGDLS and CDR2 YYNGEE. V was trimmed by 3 bases and J by 0 bases, leaving 19 bases between them. This CDR3 has 18 amino acids. CDR3 in amino acids: CASSGIGTSGGSGNTIYF. The CDR3 nucleotides are TGTGCCAGCAGCGGCATCGGGACATCCGGCGGCTCTGGAAACACCATATATTTT. Full variable domain (missing parts from reference TRBV9 and TRBJ1-3): DSGVTQTPKHLITATGQRVTLRCSPRSGDLSVYWYQQSLDQGLQFLIQYYNGEERAKGNILERFSAQQFPDLHSELNLSSLELGDSALYFCASSGIGTSGGSGNTIYFGEGSWLTVV.